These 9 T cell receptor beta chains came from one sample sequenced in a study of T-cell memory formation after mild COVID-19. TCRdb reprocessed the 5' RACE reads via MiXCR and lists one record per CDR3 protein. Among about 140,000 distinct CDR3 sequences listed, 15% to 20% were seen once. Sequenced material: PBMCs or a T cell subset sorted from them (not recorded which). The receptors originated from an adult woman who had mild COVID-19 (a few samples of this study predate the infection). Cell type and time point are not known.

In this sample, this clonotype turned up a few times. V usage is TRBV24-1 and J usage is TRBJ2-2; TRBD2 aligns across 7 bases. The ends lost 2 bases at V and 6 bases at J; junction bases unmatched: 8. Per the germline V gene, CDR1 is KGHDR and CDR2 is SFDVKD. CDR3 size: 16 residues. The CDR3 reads CATSDSSLAGAGELFF. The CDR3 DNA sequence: TGTGCCACCAGTGATTCCTCACTGGCGGGAGCCGGGGAGCTGTTTTTT.

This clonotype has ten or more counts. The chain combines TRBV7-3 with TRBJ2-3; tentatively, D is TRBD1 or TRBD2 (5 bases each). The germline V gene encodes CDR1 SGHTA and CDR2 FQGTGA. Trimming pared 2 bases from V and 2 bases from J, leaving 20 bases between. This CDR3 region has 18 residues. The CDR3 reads CASSLYPLGTGNTDTQYF. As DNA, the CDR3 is TGTGCCAGCAGCTTATACCCCCTTGGGACGGGCAACACAGATACGCAGTATTTT.

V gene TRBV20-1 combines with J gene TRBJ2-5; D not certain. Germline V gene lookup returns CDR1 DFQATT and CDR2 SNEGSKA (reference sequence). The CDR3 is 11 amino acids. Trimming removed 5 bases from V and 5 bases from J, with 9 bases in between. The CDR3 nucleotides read TGCAGTGCTTCCGACCGGGAGACCCAGTACTTC. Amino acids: CSASDRETQYF.

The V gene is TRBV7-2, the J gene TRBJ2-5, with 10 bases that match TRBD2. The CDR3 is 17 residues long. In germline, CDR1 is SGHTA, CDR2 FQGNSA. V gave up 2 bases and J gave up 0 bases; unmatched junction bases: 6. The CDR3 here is CASSLWLGLADQETQYF. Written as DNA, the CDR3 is TGTGCCAGCAGCTTATGGCTCGGACTAGCGGACCAAGAGACCCAGTACTTC.

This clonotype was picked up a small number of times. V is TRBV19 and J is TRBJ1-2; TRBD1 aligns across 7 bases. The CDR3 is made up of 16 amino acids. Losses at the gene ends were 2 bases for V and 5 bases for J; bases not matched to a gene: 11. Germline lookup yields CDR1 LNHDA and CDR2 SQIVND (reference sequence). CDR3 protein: CASSIRPEGARYGYTF. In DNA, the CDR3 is TGTGCCAGTAGTATACGGCCCGAGGGGGCGCGTTATGGCTACACCTTC. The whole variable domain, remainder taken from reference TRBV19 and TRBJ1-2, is DGGITQSPKYLFRKEGQNVTLSCEQNLNHDAMYWYRQDPGQGLRLIYYSQIVNDFQKGDIAEGYSVSREKKESFPLTVTSAQKNPTAFYLCASSIRPEGARYGYTFGSGTRLTVV.

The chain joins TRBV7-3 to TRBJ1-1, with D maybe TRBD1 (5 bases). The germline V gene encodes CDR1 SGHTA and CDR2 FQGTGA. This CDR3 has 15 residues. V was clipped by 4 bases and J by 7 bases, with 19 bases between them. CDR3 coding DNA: TGTGCCAGCAGCTCCCAACCGGGGACGACTGGTGAAGCTTTCTTT. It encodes CASSSQPGTTGEAFF.

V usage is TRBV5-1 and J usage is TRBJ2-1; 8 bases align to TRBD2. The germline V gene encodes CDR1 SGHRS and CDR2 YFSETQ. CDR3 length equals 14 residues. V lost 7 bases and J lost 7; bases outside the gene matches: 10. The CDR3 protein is CASAPGTSVNEQFF. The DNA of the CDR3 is TGCGCCAGCGCCCCCGGGACTAGTGTTAATGAGCAGTTCTTC.

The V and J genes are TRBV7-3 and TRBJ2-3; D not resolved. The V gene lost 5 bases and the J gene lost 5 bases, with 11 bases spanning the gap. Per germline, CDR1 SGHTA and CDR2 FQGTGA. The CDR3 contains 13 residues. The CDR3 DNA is TGTGCCAGCAGCACAAGGTGGGAAGATACGCAGTATTTT. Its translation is CASSTRWEDTQYF.

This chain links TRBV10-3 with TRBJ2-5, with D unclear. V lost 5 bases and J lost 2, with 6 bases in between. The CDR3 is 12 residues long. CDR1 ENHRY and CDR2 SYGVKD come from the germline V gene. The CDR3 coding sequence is TGTGCCATCAGTCATGGGCAAGAGACCCAGTACTTC. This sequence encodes CAISHGQETQYF.